This T cell receptor (beta chain) appears in the sequencing data of a study of identical twins (dated by TCRdb to the mid-2010s). Context from the whole study: To test whether fetal clonotypes persist, the study used deep sequencing on TCR alpha and beta repertoires from monozygotic twins, unrelated adults of various ages, and cord blood. To rule out contamination, replicate twin experiments were performed at different times with different library preparation protocols.

Broader findings and caveats from the paper: In beta out-of-frame sequences, excess twin sharing was weaker, because having fewer shared sequences lowered the signal-to-noise ratio. Fewer insertions were carried by abundant cord blood beta clonotypes; a weaker similar trend was observed in young adult naive repertoires, while no such trend was observed in memory repertoires. Out-of-frame TCR alpha sharing in monozygotic twins was systematically underestimated by recombination models, whereas sharing between unrelated individuals was in agreement with the recombination models. Compared with coincidental sharing between unrelated individuals, an excess of low generation-probability sequences was observed among out-of-frame TCR alpha sequences shared between twins. Because the same donors could not be followed over many years, the conclusions depended on cross-sectional statistical analysis. Invariant T cells such as MAIT and iNKT could partly confound zero-insertion analyses, though diverse VJ usage argued against this for most clonotypes.

Library generation was performed with 5' RACE. The run used an Illumina HiSeq 2000. A universal primer binding site was introduced by template switching, and a unique molecular identifier was present in the final cDNA, enabling accurate counting of TCR cDNA molecules. Specific primers in the conserved constant-segment region were used to synthesize first-strand cDNA for TCR alpha and beta chains. Each cDNA library was double barcoded, with a SMART-Mk sample barcode plus Illumina barcodes, to control for contamination. TruSeq adapter sequences and Illumina sample barcodes were added in two successive PCR steps. The Illumina HiSeq platform was used with custom primers to sequence TCR alpha and beta cDNA libraries. Processing in the source paper ran as follows. MiGEC was used to process raw reads and extract unique molecular identifiers, and MiXCR was used to find CDR3 positions. Recombination models were inferred per individual with the repgenHMM and IGoR tools using an EM algorithm. Shared clonotypes were analyzed with the tcR package in R, and sharing was normalized by the product of cloneset sizes. To study raw recombination free of thymic and clonal selection effects, out-of-frame nonproductive sequences were analyzed. TCRdb handled the public reads itself, with Q25 trimming in fastp and clone calling in MiXCR, and kept productive beta chains. Each CDR3 protein appears once, grouped with its most common genes and DNA. The V and J calls, along with clone size, are taken from TCRdb and not from the paper's own processing. This sample comprises 500,000 to 650,000 distinct CDR3 sequences, more than 20% of them detected only once. The ten largest clones capture approximately 0.49% of the sample.

This clonotype was counted a few times. Its antigen has not been determined. Base-call qualities are not available, and no considerably larger clone is one nucleotide away. From its cysteine to its phenylalanine, the CDR3 spans 17 amino acids. Only the CDR3 region is kept as DNA, spanning 51 bases read in frame from base 1. Compared with germline, V lacks 5 bases and J lacks 3 bases; bases without a gene match: 13. CDR1 and CDR2 (MNHNS, SASEGT) derive from the germline V gene. All donors were healthy Caucasians. The twin cohort comprised three pairs of female monozygotic twins, all aged roughly 18 to 29 years. Positive isolation kits from Invitrogen were used to isolate the CD4+ and CD8+ T cell populations. This sample was also put to use in a study of yellow fever vaccine responses in identical twins. The second investigation adds: According to the authors, in identical twins the way T cells responded to vaccination appeared partly convergent and partly personalized. In identical twins, the study followed T cell clones that responded to the vaccine with precision.

The TCR was taken from a woman younger than 35 in good health. The chain is assembled from TRBV6-1 and TRBJ2-7, with 10 bases matching TRBD2. What was sequenced was CD4+ T cells sorted from blood. The sequenced DNA is TGTGCCAGCAGTCGGGCCGTAGCGGGAGGTACCCACTACGAGCAGTACTTC. Its protein product is CASSRAVAGGTHYEQYF.